These T cell receptor beta chains were read from a single sample in a study of blood T cell repertoires in COVID-19. The method was immunoSEQ multiplex PCR; TCRdb's version includes in-frame clones alone and lacks a portion of them. The sample includes 300,000 to 450,000 clones, roughly 86% of them seen just once. The sequenced material came from peripheral blood. These receptors all come from a woman aged 25 to 39 with COVID-19, enrolled during active disease. Both conserved end residues are part of each CDR3. A D gene is named only where the DNA matches it firmly. Clone sizes are given selectively: once, few, many, or a class where the clone is expanded.

v_call	j_call	clone_size	d_call	cdr3_nt	cdr3_aa
TRBV19	TRBJ1-4	-	-	TGTGCCAGTAGTCAAGACACCCCAACTAATGAAAAACTGTTTTTT	CASSQDTPTNEKLFF
TRBV29-1	TRBJ2-3	few	-	TGCAGCGGGAGGAAAGGATATACGCAGTATTTT	CSGRKGYTQYF
TRBV30	TRBJ1-2	-	TRBD1	TGTGCCTGGAGTGTAAGGACAGGGCTTGGCTACACCTTC	CAWSVRTGLGYTF
TRBV7-2	TRBJ1-6	-	TRBD1	TGTGCCAGCAGCCGGGACAGGGGGCAATCACCCCTCCACTTT	CASSRDRGQSPLHF
TRBV30	TRBJ1-1	-	-	TGTGCCCTCAGCCGGGGTTTCGCCTTCGGTGAAGCTTTCTTT	CALSRGFAFGEAFF
TRBV5-6	TRBJ1-4	-	TRBD1	TGTGCCAGCAGCTCGGACAGGGTTTATGAAAAACTGTTTTTT	CASSSDRVYEKLFF
TRBV7-6	TRBJ2-1	-	TRBD2	TGTGCCAGCAGCCTCGGGACTAGCGGGAGAAATAACTACAATGAGCAGTTCTTC	CASSLGTSGRNNYNEQFF
TRBV5-5	TRBJ2-7	-	-	TGTGCCAGCAGCCCTTTCGGTCTTGAAGCCTCCTACGAGCAGTACTTC	CASSPFGLEASYEQYF
TRBV7-9	TRBJ1-2	-	TRBD1	TGTGCCAGCAGCGGGGGACAGTTCTATGGCTACACCTTC	CASSGGQFYGYTF
TRBV19	TRBJ2-1	-	-	TGTGCCAGTAGTATAACCCGGGACTCTTCCTACAATGAGCAGTTCTTC	CASSITRDSSYNEQFF
TRBV5-4	TRBJ2-2	few	TRBD2	TGTGCCAGCGCGCGGGGGGGGCGCACCGACACCGGGGAGCTGTTTTTT	CASARGGRTDTGELFF